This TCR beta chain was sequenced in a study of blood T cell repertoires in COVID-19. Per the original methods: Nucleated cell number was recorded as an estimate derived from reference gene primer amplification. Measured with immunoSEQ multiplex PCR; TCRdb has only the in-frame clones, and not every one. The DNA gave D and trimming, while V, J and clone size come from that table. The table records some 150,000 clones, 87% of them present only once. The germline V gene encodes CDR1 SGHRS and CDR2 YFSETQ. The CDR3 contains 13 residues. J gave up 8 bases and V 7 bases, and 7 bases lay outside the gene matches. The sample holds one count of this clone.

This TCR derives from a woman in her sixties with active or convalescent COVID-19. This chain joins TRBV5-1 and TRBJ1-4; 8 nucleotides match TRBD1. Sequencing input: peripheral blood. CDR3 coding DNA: TGCGCCAGCGCAGTGGACAGGGCAGAAAAACTGTTTTTT. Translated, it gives CASAVDRAEKLFF.